Listed below are T cell receptor beta chains from one sample, sequenced in a study of low-dose radiotherapy and immunotherapy resistance in tumors. TCRdb itself ran the reads through MiXCR, one entry per CDR3 protein. Among around 99,000 distinct CDR3 sequences listed, under 10% were seen once. Sequencing was performed on PBMCs, taken before treatment. All receptors derive from a male donor with prostate cancer. Both conserved end residues are part of each CDR3. The D gene is left open where the match is weak. Not all rows give a size; the values are once, few, many and, for expanded clones, a class.

D,size,V,J,DNA,CDR3
TRBD2,many,TRBV25-1,TRBJ2-3,TGTGCCAGCAGGGCCCGACTAGCGGGAGAATCGGCAGATACGCAGTATTTT,CASRARLAGESADTQYF
TRBD2,many,TRBV9,TRBJ2-2,TGTGCCAGCAGCGTGAGCGGGAGGGTGTTAGACACCGGGGAGCTGTTTTTT,CASSVSGRVLDTGELFF
TRBD1,many,TRBV20-1,TRBJ1-4,TGCAGTGCTCAGGACAGGGGGGGGGAAAAACTGTTTTTT,CSAQDRGGEKLFF
TRBD1,many,TRBV20-1,TRBJ2-7,TGCAGTTCGAGCACAACATCGGACAGGGGGCTTAACGAGCAGTACTTC,CSSSTTSDRGLNEQYF
-,many,TRBV10-3,TRBJ2-7,-,CAISGSRLAGLSGQYF
TRBD1,many,TRBV27,TRBJ2-7,TGTGCCAGCAGTTTATTCCCGGGACAGGGGGCCCAGCAGTACTTC,CASSLFPGQGAQQYF
-,-,TRBV28,TRBJ1-5,TGTGCCAGCAGTTTTTACAGAGATCAGCCCCAGCATTTT,CASSFYRDQPQHF
TRBD1,many,TRBV2,TRBJ2-3,TGTGCCAGCAGACCTTCCTTACAGGGGCCAGATACGCAGTATTTT,CASRPSLQGPDTQYF
TRBD1,many,TRBV7-2,TRBJ1-1,TGTGCCAGCAGGTATACAGGGGGCTCGAACACTGAAGCTTTCTTT,CASRYTGGSNTEAFF
-,many,TRBV4-3,TRBJ2-7,TGCGCCAGCAGCCAAGTCGCCGGGACCCACTACGAGCAGTACTTC,CASSQVAGTHYEQYF